The rows below give T cell receptor beta chains drawn from one sample of a study of blood T cell repertoires in COVID-19. Profiled with immunoSEQ multiplex PCR; TCRdb holds only in-frame clones, not every one. The table shows some 270,000 clones, with approximately 88% occurring only once. Sequenced sample: PBMCs or T cells enriched from blood (not recorded which). Receptors originate from a woman in her thirties or forties who had recovered from COVID-19. Both conserved end residues are part of each CDR3. Each record gives: clone size, J gene, D gene, V gene, CDR3 protein, CDR3 DNA. The D gene is left open where the match is weak. The listing skips clone size in some rows; elsewhere it reads once, few, many or a size class.

>.|TRBJ1-5|.|TRBV2
CASSVGGPQHF
TGTGCCAGCAGTGTCGGAGGGCCCCAGCATTTT
>.|TRBJ1-5|TRBD1|TRBV4-2
CASSPGTGINQPQHF
TGTGCCAGCAGCCCAGGGACAGGGATAAATCAGCCCCAGCATTTT
>few|TRBJ1-2|.|TRBV3-1/TRBV3-2
CASSGRENYGYTF
TGTGCCAGCAGCGGGAGAGAAAACTATGGCTACACCTTC
>.|TRBJ1-2|TRBD1|TRBV5-1
CASSLEWLDRGDGYTF
TGCGCCAGCAGCTTGGAGTGGTTGGACAGGGGTGACGGCTACACCTTC
>.|TRBJ1-1|.|TRBV9
CASMVGPGTEAFF
TGTGCCAGCATGGTTGGCCCTGGCACTGAAGCTTTCTTT
>.|TRBJ1-1|.|TRBV5-1
CASSLATEGSEAFF
TGCGCCAGCAGCTTGGCCACGGAGGGCTCTGAAGCTTTCTTT
>.|TRBJ1-5|.|TRBV19
CASGAGEYSNQPQHF
TGTGCCAGTGGGGCAGGGGAGTATAGCAATCAGCCCCAGCATTTT
>.|TRBJ2-2|TRBD1|TRBV5-4
CASSLAGQGVTGELFF
TGTGCCAGCAGCTTGGCGGGACAGGGGGTTACCGGGGAGCTGTTTTTT
>.|TRBJ2-1|.|TRBV9
CASSTLATHNEQFF
TGTGCCAGCAGCACACTAGCTACTCACAATGAGCAGTTCTTC
>.|TRBJ2-1|TRBD2|TRBV5-3
CARSPTKGESGARNEQFF
TGTGCCAGAAGCCCCACAAAAGGGGAGAGCGGGGCTCGGAATGAGCAGTTCTTC
>.|TRBJ1-1|.|TRBV5-1
CASSRGWGTEAFF
TGCGCCAGCAGTAGGGGGTGGGGCACTGAAGCTTTCTTT
>.|TRBJ1-1|.|TRBV3-1/TRBV3-2
CASSQDRLHTEAFF
TGTGCCAGCAGCCAGGACAGACTCCACACTGAAGCTTTCTTT
>.|TRBJ1-2|.|TRBV6-5
CASSEDSLYGYTF
TGTGCCAGCAGCGAGGACAGCCTCTATGGCTACACCTTC
>once|TRBJ2-3|TRBD2|TRBV7-2
CASSLLRTSGDTQYF
TGTGCCAGCAGCTTACTTAGGACTAGCGGGGATACGCAGTATTTT
>.|TRBJ1-3|.|TRBV7-9
CASGFPQGGYGNTIYF
TGTGCCAGCGGATTTCCACAGGGAGGGTATGGAAACACCATATATTTT
>.|TRBJ2-7|TRBD1|TRBV5-1
CASSVLTGGKAYEQYF
TGCGCCAGCAGCGTATTGACAGGGGGTAAAGCCTACGAGCAGTACTTC
>.|TRBJ1-2|.|TRBV27
CASSLFFAGEGYTF
TGTGCCAGCAGTTTATTTTTTGCAGGGGAGGGCTACACCTTC
>.|TRBJ1-1|.|TRBV18
CASSPFSGNTEAFF
TGTGCCAGCTCACCTTTTTCAGGGAACACTGAAGCTTTCTTT
>.|TRBJ2-1|TRBD1|TRBV15
CATSRRGAGGFYDNEQFF
TGTGCCACCAGCAGAAGAGGGGCAGGGGGCTTCTACGACAATGAGCAGTTCTTC
>.|TRBJ1-2|.|TRBV2
CASRGGGGGYTF
TGTGCCAGCAGGGGAGGGGGAGGCGGCTACACCTTC
>.|TRBJ1-1|.|TRBV5-1
CASSLGSLSAGKNTEAFF
TGCGCCAGCAGCTTGGGCAGTCTTTCAGCAGGGAAGAACACTGAAGCTTTCTTT
>.|TRBJ1-1|TRBD1|TRBV7-8
CASSTGQGNTEAFF
TGTGCCAGCAGCACCGGACAGGGGAACACTGAAGCTTTCTTT
>.|TRBJ1-2|.|TRBV7-2
CASSLAGTVNGGYTF
TGTGCCAGCAGCTTGGCGGGAACAGTGAATGGTGGCTACACCTTC
>.|TRBJ1-6|.|TRBV6-5
CASSYSAGAGNSPLHF
TGTGCCAGCAGTTACTCGGCAGGGGCTGGTAATTCACCCCTCCACTTT
>once|TRBJ2-2|.|TRBV7-3
CASSLSGGSNTGELFF
TGTGCCAGCAGCTTGAGCGGCGGGTCGAACACCGGGGAGCTGTTTTTT
>once|TRBJ1-3|.|TRBV7-9
CASSSVGALSSGNTIYF
TGTGCCAGCAGCTCAGTAGGGGCATTGAGCTCTGGAAACACCATATATTTT
>.|TRBJ2-1|.|TRBV4-3
CASSRHNEQFF
TGCGCCAGCAGCCGACATAATGAGCAGTTCTTC
>.|TRBJ2-7|.|TRBV12-3/TRBV12-4
CASNSPVTYEQYF
TGTGCCAGCAATTCTCCGGTCACCTACGAGCAGTACTTC